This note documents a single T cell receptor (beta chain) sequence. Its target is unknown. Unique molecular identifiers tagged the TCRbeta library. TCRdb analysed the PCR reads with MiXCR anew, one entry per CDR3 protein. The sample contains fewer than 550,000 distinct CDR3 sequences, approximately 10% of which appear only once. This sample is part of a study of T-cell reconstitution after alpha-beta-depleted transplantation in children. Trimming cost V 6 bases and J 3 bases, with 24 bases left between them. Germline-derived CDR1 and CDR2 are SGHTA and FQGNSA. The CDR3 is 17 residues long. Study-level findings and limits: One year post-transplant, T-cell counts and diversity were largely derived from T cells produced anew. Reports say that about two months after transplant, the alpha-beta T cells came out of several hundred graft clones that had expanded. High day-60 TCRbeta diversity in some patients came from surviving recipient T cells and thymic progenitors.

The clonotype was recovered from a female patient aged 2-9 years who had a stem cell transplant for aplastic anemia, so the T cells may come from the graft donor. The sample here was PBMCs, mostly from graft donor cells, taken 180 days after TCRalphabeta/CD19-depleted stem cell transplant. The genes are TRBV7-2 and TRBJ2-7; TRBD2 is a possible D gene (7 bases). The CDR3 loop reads CASRTLARGGGGYEQYF. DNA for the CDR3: TGTGCCAGCAGGACGCTTGCAAGGGGAGGGGGGGGCTACGAGCAGTACTTC.